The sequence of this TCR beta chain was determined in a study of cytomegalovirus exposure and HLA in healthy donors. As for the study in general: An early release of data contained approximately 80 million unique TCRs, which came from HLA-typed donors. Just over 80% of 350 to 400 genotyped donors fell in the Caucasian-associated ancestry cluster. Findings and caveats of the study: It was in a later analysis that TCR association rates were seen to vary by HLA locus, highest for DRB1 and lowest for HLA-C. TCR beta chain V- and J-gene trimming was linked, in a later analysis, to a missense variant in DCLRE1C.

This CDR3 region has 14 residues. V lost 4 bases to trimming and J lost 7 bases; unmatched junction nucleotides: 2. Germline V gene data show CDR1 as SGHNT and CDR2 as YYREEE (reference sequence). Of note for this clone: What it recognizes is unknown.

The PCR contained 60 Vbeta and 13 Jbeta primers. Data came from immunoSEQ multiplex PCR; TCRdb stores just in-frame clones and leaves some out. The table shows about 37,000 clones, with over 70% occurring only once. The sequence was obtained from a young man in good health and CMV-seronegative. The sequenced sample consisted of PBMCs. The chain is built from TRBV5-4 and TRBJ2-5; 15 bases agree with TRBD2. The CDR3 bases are TGTGCCAGCAGCCCGGGACTAGCGGGGGGGACCCAGTACTTC. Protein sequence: CASSPGLAGGTQYF.